These 16 T cell receptor beta chains came from one sample sequenced in a study of blood T cell repertoires in COVID-19. Assay used: immunoSEQ multiplex PCR; TCRdb lists only in-frame clones, some missing. The table shows approximately 180,000 clones, with over 75% occurring only once. The sequencing input was PBMCs or T cells enriched from blood (not recorded which). These receptors were taken from a human donor with acute COVID-19. The donor label of this sample is uncertain.

This chain joins TRBV18 and TRBJ2-5; the D gene is possibly TRBD1 (6 bases). Germline-derived CDR1 and CDR2 are KGHSH and LQKENI. V was clipped by 3 bases and J by 3 bases, with 11 bases between them. The CDR3 length is 14 residues. CDR3 bases: TGTGCCAGCTCACCGTCAGAGGGGGAAGAGACCCAGTACTTC. This sequence encodes CASSPSEGEETQYF.

This rearrangement joins TRBV12-3 or TRBV12-4 to TRBJ1-2; D is unclear. Trimming left V 6 bases short and J 4 bases short, with 9 bases between. CDR3 length: 12 residues. CDR3 nucleotide sequence: TGTGCCAGCAGGGGCTCGAGCTATGGCTACACCTTC. This codes for CASRGSSYGYTF.

Concerning this clone: The same CDR3 also results from other DNA sequences found in this sample. The chain is built from TRBV20-1 and TRBJ1-3, with D tentatively TRBD1 (5 bases). CDR1 and CDR2 (germline): DFQATT, SNEGSKA (reference sequence). Trimming removed 6 bases at V and 4 bases at J, with 7 bases between. There are 11 residues in the CDR3. The CDR3 DNA reads as TGCAGTGCCAGGGCCGGAAACACCATATATTTT. It specifies CSARAGNTIYF.

The chain combines TRBV5-1 with TRBJ2-1, with D perhaps matching TRBD2 (6 bases). The V gene's germline CDR1 is SGHRS and CDR2 YFSETQ. V was shortened by 4 bases and J by 7 bases, with 15 bases between the two germline ends. The CDR3 spans 14 residues. The chain's CDR3 is CASSPGTFSNEQFF. The CDR3 nucleotides read TGCGCCAGCAGCCCTGGGACTTTTTCAAATGAGCAGTTCTTC.

This clone turned up a few times. The CDR3 region has the DNA TGTGCCAGCAGCTTAGGCCGAGATAATTCACCCCTCCACTTT. Its translation: CASSLGRDNSPLHF. The chain combines TRBV11-1 with TRBJ1-6; D not resolved. The CDR3 has 14 amino acids. Trimming shortened V by 1 base and J by 5 bases, and 6 bases separated the two germline ends. CDR1 and CDR2 from the germline V gene are SGHAT and FQDESV (reference sequence).

The chain joins TRBV25-1 to TRBJ1-1, with 8 bases fitting TRBD1. The ends lost 8 bases at V and 4 bases at J; junction bases unmatched: 9. This CDR3 is built from 14 residues. From germline, CDR1 is MGHDK and CDR2 SYGVNS. CDR3 sequence: CASGGQGSSTEAFF. CDR3 DNA: TGTGCCAGCGGTGGACAGGGCTCGTCCACTGAAGCTTTCTTT.

V usage is TRBV2 and J usage is TRBJ2-1; 10 bases align to TRBD2. The J segment lost 3 bases and the V segment lost 5 bases, leaving 4 bases of the junction unmatched. Germline V gene data show CDR1 as SNHLY and CDR2 as FYNNEI. This CDR3 is built from 15 residues. The CDR3 loop is CASSPTSGIYNEQFF. As DNA, the CDR3 is TGTGCCAGCAGTCCTACTAGCGGGATCTACAATGAGCAGTTCTTC.

The chain is built from TRBV7-2 and TRBJ2-7; 7 bases agree with TRBD1. V shed 1 base and J 3 bases; nucleotides not matched to a gene: 12. Germline CDR1 and CDR2: SGHTA and FQGNSA. The CDR3 has 17 residues. The CDR3 spells CASSLGFSDRAFYEQYF. CDR3 sequence (DNA): TGTGCCAGCAGCTTAGGATTCTCCGACAGGGCCTTCTACGAGCAGTACTTC.

This chain uses TRBV19 with TRBJ1-4; 11 bases are shared with TRBD1. The germline CDR1 and CDR2 sequences are LNHDA and SQIVND (reference sequence). The V segment lost 5 bases and the J segment 4 bases; nucleotides outside the gene matches: 12. The CDR3 loop spans 18 amino acids. CDR3 coding DNA: TGTGCCAGTAGTGTCGGACAGGGGGCTCCAGGACTTAATGAAAAACTGTTTTTT. This gives the protein CASSVGQGAPGLNEKLFF.

V and J are TRBV4-1 and TRBJ1-1; D might be TRBD1 (6 bases). Trimming removed 2 bases from V and 5 bases from J, with 21 bases in between. Germline-derived CDR1 and CDR2 are MGHRA and YSYEKL. The CDR3 length is 17 residues. CDR3 region: CASSQLFSADRRTEAFF. Written as DNA, the CDR3 is TGCGCCAGCAGCCAATTATTCTCCGCCGACAGGCGGACTGAAGCTTTCTTT.

This chain joins TRBV30 and TRBJ1-5, with D possibly TRBD1 on 5 matching bases. The V and J ends lost 1 base and 5 bases respectively, with 9 bases between them. The germline gives CDR1 GTSNPN, CDR2 SVGIG (reference sequence). This CDR3 contains 13 residues. This CDR3 reads CAWSAGLDQPQHF. The DNA for the CDR3 is TGTGCCTGGAGTGCGGGACTCGATCAGCCCCAGCATTTT.

This chain joins TRBV5-6 and TRBJ2-5; 7 nucleotides line up with TRBD2. V was pared by 2 bases and J by 5 bases, with 3 bases of the junction left unmatched. Germline assignment: CDR1 SGHDT and CDR2 YYEEEE. This CDR3 comprises 13 residues. CDR3 sequence (DNA): TGTGCCAGCAGCTTACCACTAGCGGAGACCCAGTACTTC. It encodes CASSLPLAETQYF.

The CDR3 nucleotides are TGTGCCAGTTTCCCGGACGAACAGGGCTACTACGAGCAGTACTTC. Its translation: CASFPDEQGYYEQYF. The chain recombines TRBV2 with TRBJ2-7, with a weak D call TRBD1 (6 bases). The CDR3 totals 15 residues. CDR1 is SNHLY and CDR2 is FYNNEI in the germline V gene. V was clipped by 9 bases and J by 3 bases, with 21 bases between them.

The rearrangement uses TRBV5-1 and TRBJ2-7; TRBD2 is a possible D gene (5 bases). Trimming pared 2 bases from V and 3 bases from J, leaving 9 bases between. Germline V gene lookup returns CDR1 SGHRS and CDR2 YFSETQ. The CDR3 is made up of 13 amino acids. CDR3 sequence: CASSFEGFYEQYF. The DNA of the CDR3 is TGCGCCAGCAGCTTTGAGGGATTCTACGAGCAGTACTTC. The full variable domain, completed using reference TRBV5-1 and TRBJ2-7, is KAGVTQTPRYLIKTRGQQVTLSCSPISGHRSVSWYQQTPGQGLQFLFEYFSETQRNKGNFPGRFSGRQFSNSRSEMNVSTLELGDSALYLCASSFEGFYEQYFGPGTRLTVT.

This clone has only a few counts. The chain carries TRBV7-9 and TRBJ2-7; 8 bases agree with TRBD1. The CDR3 runs 16 residues. Germline CDR1 is SEHNR and CDR2 is FQNEAQ (reference sequence). Germline trimming cut 1 base from V and 3 bases from J; bases unmatched to any gene: 8. CDR3 sequence (DNA): TGTGCCAGCAGCTTAGTCTCGGACAGGGTTAGCTACGAGCAGTACTTC. Translated: CASSLVSDRVSYEQYF.

The genes are TRBV7-9 and TRBJ2-7, with 10 positions matching TRBD1. J gave up 2 bases and V 2 bases, and 9 bases lay outside the gene matches. CDR3 length: 17 amino acids. From germline, CDR1 is SEHNR and CDR2 FQNEAQ (reference sequence). The CDR3 DNA is TGTGCCAGCAGCTTACGACCGGGACAGGGGACCACCTACGAGCAGTACTTC. It is translated as CASSLRPGQGTTYEQYF.